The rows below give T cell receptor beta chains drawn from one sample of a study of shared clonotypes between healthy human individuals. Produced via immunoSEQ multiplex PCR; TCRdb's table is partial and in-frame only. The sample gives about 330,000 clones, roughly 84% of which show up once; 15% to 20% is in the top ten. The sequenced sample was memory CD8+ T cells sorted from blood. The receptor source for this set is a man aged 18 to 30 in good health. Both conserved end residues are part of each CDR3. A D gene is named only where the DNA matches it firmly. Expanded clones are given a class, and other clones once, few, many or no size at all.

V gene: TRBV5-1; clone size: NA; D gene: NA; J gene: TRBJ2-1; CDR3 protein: CASSEIGGEIYNEQFF; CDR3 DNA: TGCGCCAGCAGCGAAATAGGGGGGGAAATCTACAATGAGCAGTTCTTC
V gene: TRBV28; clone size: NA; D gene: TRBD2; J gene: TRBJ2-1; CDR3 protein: CASSPPLAGSNEQFF; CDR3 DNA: TGTGCCAGCAGTCCCCCACTAGCGGGGTCCAATGAGCAGTTCTTC
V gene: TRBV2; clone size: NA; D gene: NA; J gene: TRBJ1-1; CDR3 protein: CASSVVGAMNTEAFF; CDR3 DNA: TGTGCCAGCAGTGTGGTGGGGGCCATGAACACTGAAGCTTTCTTT
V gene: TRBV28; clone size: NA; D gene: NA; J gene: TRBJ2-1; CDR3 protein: CASSLELEYNEQFF; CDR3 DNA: TGTGCCAGCAGTTTAGAGCTGGAGTACAATGAGCAGTTCTTC
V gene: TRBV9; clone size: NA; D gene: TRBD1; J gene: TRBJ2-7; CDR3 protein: CASSPGTGADYEQYF; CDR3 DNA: TGTGCCAGCAGCCCTGGGACAGGGGCTGACTACGAGCAGTACTTC
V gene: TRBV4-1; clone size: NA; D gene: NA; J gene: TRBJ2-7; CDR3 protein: CASSQDSAQQYF; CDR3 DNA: TGCGCCAGCAGCCAAGATAGCGCTCAGCAGTACTTC
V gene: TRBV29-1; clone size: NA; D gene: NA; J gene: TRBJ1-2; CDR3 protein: CSVAGHGYTF; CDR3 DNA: TGCAGCGTTGCCGGCCATGGCTACACCTTC
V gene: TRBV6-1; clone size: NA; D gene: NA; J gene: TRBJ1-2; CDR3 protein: CASSEASGSYYGYTF; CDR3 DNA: TGTGCCAGCAGTGAAGCGTCAGGGTCGTACTATGGCTACACCTTC
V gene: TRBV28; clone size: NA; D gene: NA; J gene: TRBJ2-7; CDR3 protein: CASSTHSRYEQYF; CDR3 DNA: TGTGCCAGCAGTACCCATTCGCGCTACGAGCAGTACTTC
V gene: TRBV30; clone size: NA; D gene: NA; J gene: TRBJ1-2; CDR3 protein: CAWIRTYGYTF; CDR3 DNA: TGTGCCTGGATTAGGACCTATGGCTACACCTTC
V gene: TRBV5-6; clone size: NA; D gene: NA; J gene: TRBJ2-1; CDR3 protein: CASSLAYNEQFF; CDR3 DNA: TGTGCCAGCAGCTTGGCGTACAATGAGCAGTTCTTC
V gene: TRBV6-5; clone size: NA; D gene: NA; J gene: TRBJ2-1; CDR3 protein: CASSYGGPQNEQFF; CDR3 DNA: TGTGCCAGCAGTTACGGGGGGCCACAGAATGAGCAGTTCTTC
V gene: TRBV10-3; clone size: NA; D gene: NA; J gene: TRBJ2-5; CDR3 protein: CAISEAGTEETQYF; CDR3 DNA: TGTGCCATCAGTGAAGCAGGGACGGAGGAGACCCAGTACTTC
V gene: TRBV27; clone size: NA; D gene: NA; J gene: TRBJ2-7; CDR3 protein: CASSPTFRPSYEQYF; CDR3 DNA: TGTGCCAGCAGCCCTACTTTTAGGCCCTCCTACGAGCAGTACTTC
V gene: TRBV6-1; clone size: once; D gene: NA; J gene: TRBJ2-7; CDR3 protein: CASSEGASNSYEQYF; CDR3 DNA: TGTGCCAGCAGTGAAGGGGCCTCCAACTCCTACGAGCAGTACTTC
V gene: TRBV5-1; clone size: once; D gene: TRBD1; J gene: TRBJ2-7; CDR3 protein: CASSLMDRGHEQYF; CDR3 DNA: TGCGCCAGCAGCTTGATGGACAGGGGCCACGAGCAGTACTTC
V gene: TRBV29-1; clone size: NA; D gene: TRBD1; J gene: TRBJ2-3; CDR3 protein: CSVDTGVIDTQYF; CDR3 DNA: TGCAGCGTTGATACAGGGGTGATAGATACGCAGTATTTT
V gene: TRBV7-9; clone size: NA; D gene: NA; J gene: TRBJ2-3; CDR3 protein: CASSPEGGRTQYF; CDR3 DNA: TGTGCCAGCAGCCCCGAGGGCGGAAGAACGCAGTATTTT
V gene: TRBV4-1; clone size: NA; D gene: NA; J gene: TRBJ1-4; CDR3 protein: CASSQRGREKLFF; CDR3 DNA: TGCGCCAGCAGCCAACGGGGAAGGGAAAAACTGTTTTTT
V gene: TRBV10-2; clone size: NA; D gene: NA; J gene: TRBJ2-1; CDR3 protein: CASSGPYNEQFF; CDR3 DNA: TGCGCCAGCAGTGGGCCCTACAATGAGCAGTTCTTC
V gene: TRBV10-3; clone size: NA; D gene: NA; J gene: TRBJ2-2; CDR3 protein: CAISESYGDHYTGELFF; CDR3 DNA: TGTGCCATCAGTGAGTCCTATGGCGACCATTACACCGGGGAGCTGTTTTTT
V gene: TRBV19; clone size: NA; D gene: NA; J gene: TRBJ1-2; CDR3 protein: CASSIVGGSPNYGYTF; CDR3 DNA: TGTGCCAGTAGTATTGTGGGGGGATCCCCTAACTATGGCTACACCTTC
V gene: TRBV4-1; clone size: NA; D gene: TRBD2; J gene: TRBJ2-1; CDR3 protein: CASSQEPSGVGTSYNEQFF; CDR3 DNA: TGCGCCAGCAGCCAAGAACCTAGCGGGGTAGGAACCTCCTACAATGAGCAGTTCTTC
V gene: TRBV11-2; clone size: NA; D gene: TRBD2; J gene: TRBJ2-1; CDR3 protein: CASSLATSGANNEQFF; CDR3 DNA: TGTGCCAGCAGCTTAGCGACTAGCGGGGCTAACAATGAGCAGTTCTTC
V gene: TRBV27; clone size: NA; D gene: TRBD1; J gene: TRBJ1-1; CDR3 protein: CASSLGTGRDTEAFF; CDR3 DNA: TGTGCCAGCAGTTTGGGGACAGGGCGGGACACTGAAGCTTTCTTT
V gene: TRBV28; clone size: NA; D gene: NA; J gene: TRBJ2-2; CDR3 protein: CASSLLGVENTGELFF; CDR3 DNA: TGTGCCAGCAGTTTATTAGGGGTGGAGAACACCGGGGAGCTGTTTTTT
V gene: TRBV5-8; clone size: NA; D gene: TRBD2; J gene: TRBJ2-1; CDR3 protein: CASSPGLAGGPFYNEQFF; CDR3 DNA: TGTGCCAGCAGCCCTGGACTAGCGGGAGGGCCGTTCTACAATGAGCAGTTCTTC
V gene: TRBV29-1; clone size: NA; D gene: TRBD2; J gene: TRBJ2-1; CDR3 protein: CSVDWAGTSGRVDEQFF; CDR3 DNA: TGCAGCGTTGACTGGGCCGGGACTAGCGGGAGAGTCGATGAGCAGTTCTTC
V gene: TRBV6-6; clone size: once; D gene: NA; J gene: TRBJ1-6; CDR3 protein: CASSYPRNSPLHF; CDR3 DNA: TGTGCCAGCAGTTACCCGCGAAATTCACCCCTCCACTTT
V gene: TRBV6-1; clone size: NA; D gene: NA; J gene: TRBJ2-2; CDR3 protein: CASSEEGGLSTGELFF; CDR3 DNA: TGTGCCAGCAGTGAAGAAGGGGGGCTCAGCACCGGGGAGCTGTTTTTT
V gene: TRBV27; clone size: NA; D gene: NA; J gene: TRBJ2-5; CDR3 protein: CASSKTQETQYF; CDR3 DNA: TGTGCCAGCAGTAAAACCCAAGAGACCCAGTACTTC
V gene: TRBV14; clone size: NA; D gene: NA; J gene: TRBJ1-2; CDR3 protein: CASSQETDYGYTF; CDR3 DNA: TGTGCCAGCAGCCAAGAAACGGACTATGGCTACACCTTC
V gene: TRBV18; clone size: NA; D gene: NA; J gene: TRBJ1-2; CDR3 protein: CASSPPGGGGSGYTF; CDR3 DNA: TGTGCCAGCTCACCCCCGGGAGGAGGGGGAAGTGGCTACACCTTC
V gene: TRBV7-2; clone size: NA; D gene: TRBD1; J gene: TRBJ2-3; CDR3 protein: CASSYAPWTGGPATDTQYF; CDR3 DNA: TGTGCCAGCAGCTACGCGCCCTGGACAGGGGGCCCCGCCACAGATACGCAGTATTTT
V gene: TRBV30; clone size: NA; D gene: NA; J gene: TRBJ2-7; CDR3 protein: CAWSYQGNYEQYF; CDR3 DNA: TGTGCCTGGAGTTACCAAGGAAACTACGAGCAGTACTTC
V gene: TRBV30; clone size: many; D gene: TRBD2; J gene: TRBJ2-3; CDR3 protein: CAYSLAGGTDTQYF; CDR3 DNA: TGTGCCTACTCGCTGGCGGGGGGCACAGATACGCAGTATTTT
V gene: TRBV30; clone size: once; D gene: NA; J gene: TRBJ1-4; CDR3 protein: CAWSEATNEKLFF; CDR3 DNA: TGTGCCTGGAGCGAAGCAACTAATGAAAAACTGTTTTTT
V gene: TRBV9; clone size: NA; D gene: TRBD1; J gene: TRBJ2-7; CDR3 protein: CASSVFRDSAYEQYF; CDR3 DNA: TGTGCCAGCAGCGTTTTCCGGGACAGCGCCTACGAGCAGTACTTC
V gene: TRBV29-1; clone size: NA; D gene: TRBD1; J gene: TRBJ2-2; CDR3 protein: CSVVTGPGELFF; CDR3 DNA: TGCAGCGTTGTGACAGGGCCCGGGGAGCTGTTTTTT
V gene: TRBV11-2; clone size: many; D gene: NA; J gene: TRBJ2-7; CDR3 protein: CASSLGGPTYEQYF; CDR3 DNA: TGTGCCAGCAGCTTAGGAGGGCCGACCTACGAGCAGTACTTC
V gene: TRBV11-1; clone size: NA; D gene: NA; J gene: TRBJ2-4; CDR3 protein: CASSSLTKNIQYF; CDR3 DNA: TGTGCCAGCAGCTCCTTGACCAAAAACATTCAGTACTTC
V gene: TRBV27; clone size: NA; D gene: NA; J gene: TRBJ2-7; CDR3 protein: CASSPEAVGEQYF; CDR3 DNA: TGTGCCAGCAGTCCCGAGGCGGTAGGCGAGCAGTACTTC
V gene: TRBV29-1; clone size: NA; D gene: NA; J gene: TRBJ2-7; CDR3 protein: CSVEVAAYEQYF; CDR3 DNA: TGCAGCGTTGAGGTAGCGGCTTACGAGCAGTACTTC
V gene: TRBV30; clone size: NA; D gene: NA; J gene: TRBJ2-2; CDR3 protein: CAWSSNSENTGELFF; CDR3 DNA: TGTGCCTGGAGCTCCAATAGCGAGAACACCGGGGAGCTGTTTTTT
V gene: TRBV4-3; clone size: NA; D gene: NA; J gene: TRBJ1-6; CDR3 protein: CASSQDRAEVRPLHF; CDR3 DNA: TGCGCCAGCAGCCAAGATCGGGCAGAAGTAAGACCCCTCCACTTT
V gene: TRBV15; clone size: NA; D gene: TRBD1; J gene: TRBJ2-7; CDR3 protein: CATRDRGSYEQYF; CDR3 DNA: TGTGCCACCAGGGACAGGGGGTCCTACGAGCAGTACTTC
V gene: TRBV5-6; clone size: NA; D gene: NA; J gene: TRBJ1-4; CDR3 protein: CASSLGSGEKLFF; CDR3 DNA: TGTGCCAGCAGCTTGGGGAGTGGTGAAAAACTGTTTTTT
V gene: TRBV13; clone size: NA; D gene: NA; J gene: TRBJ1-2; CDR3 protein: CASSLGDGTNTYYGYTF; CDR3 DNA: TGTGCCAGCAGCTTGGGAGACGGGACAAACACATACTATGGCTACACCTTC
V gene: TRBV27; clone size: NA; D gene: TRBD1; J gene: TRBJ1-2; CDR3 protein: CATGGLGQGNGYTF; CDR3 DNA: TGTGCCACGGGCGGGCTGGGACAGGGCAATGGCTACACCTTC
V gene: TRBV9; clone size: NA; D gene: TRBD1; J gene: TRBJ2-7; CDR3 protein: CASSVGDSSSYEQYF; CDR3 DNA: TGTGCCAGCAGCGTGGGGGACAGCAGCTCCTACGAGCAGTACTTC
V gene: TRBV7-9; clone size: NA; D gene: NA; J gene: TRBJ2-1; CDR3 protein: CASSLEGGMWSYNEQFF; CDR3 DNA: TGTGCCAGCAGCTTAGAAGGTGGGATGTGGTCCTACAATGAGCAGTTCTTC
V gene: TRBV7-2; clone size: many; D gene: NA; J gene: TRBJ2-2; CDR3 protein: CASSLLSNTGELFF; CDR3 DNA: TGTGCCAGCAGCTTACTCTCGAACACCGGGGAGCTGTTTTTT